Below are 14 T cell receptor beta chains sequenced from a single sample in a study of shared clonotypes between healthy human individuals (TCRdb year 2020). Libraries were prepared through the immunoSEQ multiplex PCR assay. Held by TCRdb, this immuneACCESS table contains in-frame sequences only and omits some clones. Under half of the omission traces to an unresolved V gene where checked; the cause of the rest is unknown. The sample includes some 530,000 clones, with around four fifths observed a single time. Of the sample, 9.5% to 15% is held by the ten largest clones. Sequences were obtained from PBMCs. Receptors originate from a woman aged 35 to 49 in good health. Some clones in this sample may be carry-over from other donors' samples.

The gene calls are TRBV6-1 and TRBJ1-2, with D unclear. Trimming pared 10 bases from V and 4 bases from J, leaving 13 bases between. Germline lookup yields CDR1 MNHNS and CDR2 SASEGT. CDR3 length equals 12 residues. The CDR3 region is CATRIRGYGYTF. CDR3 bases: TGTGCCACCCGGATCCGGGGCTATGGCTACACCTTC.

V usage is TRBV7-9 and J usage is TRBJ2-3; the D gene is possibly TRBD2 (6 bases). Germline V CDR1 and CDR2: SEHNR, FQNEAQ (reference sequence). Trimming cost V 0 bases and J 0 bases, with 13 bases left between them. CDR3 length equals 17 residues. The CDR3: CASSLAEGSGSTDTQYF. The CDR3 coding sequence is TGTGCCAGCAGCTTAGCGGAGGGTAGCGGAAGCACAGATACGCAGTATTTT.

This sequence joins TRBV10-2 and TRBJ2-5; 7 nucleotides agree with TRBD2. The CDR3 contains 15 residues. Per germline, CDR1 WSHSY and CDR2 SAAADI. Trimming removed 5 bases from V and 2 bases from J; junction bases left unmatched: 8. For the CDR3, the DNA is TGCGCCAGCAGTCCAACCAGGACTAGTCAAGAGACCCAGTACTTC. Translated: CASSPTRTSQETQYF.

This clone turned up a few times. A read error may account for a junction end that differs from germline. V and J are TRBV7-2 and TRBJ2-5; TRBD1 agrees at 7 bases. The CDR3 covers 16 residues. CDR1 is SGHTA, CDR2 FQGNSA, per germline. In nucleotides, the CDR3 is TGTGCCAGCAGCTTGGGGACCGGGACAGCTTTATCAGTCCCCAACTTC. Protein: CASSLGTGTALSVPNF. Based on the CDR3 plus reference TRBV7-2 and TRBJ2-5, the full variable domain is GAGVSQSPSNKVTEKGKDVELRCDPISGHTALYWYRQSLGQGLEFLIYFQGNSAPDKSGLPSDRFSAERTGGSVSTLTIQRTQQEDSAVYLCASSLGTGTALSVPNFGPGTRLLVL.

The chain combines TRBV6-1 with TRBJ2-5; no definite D call. The J call is uncertain, as TRBJ2-7 better fits the DNA end. The CDR3 runs 14 residues. The germline CDR1 and CDR2 sequences are MNHNS and SASEGT. CDR3 nucleotide sequence: TGTGCCAGCAGTGAAGCTTCCAACTCCTACGAGCAGTACTTC. This codes for CASSEASNSYEQYF.

V and J are TRBV28 and TRBJ2-1; 9 bases map to TRBD1. Looked up from germline, CDR1 is MDHEN and CDR2 is SYDVKM. J lost 5 bases, V lost 4 bases, and 6 bases had no gene match. CDR3 length equals 15 residues. DNA of the CDR3: TGTGCCAGCAGTTCCCGGACAGGGGACCACAATGAGCAGTTCTTC. The encoded protein is CASSSRTGDHNEQFF.

The chain employs TRBV18 and TRBJ1-4; no reliable D call. This CDR3 region has 13 residues. The V gene's germline CDR1 is KGHSH and CDR2 LQKENI. V lost 6 bases to trimming and J lost 4 bases, with 9 bases between them. The CDR3 protein is CASSLGLNEKLFF. CDR3 coding DNA: TGTGCCAGCTCCCTAGGACTTAATGAAAAACTGTTTTTT.

This clone has a single count. This chain connects TRBV28 to TRBJ2-7, with 12 bases matching TRBD2. Germline CDR1 and CDR2: MDHEN and SYDVKM. CDR3 length: 19 amino acids. The V segment lost 5 bases and the J segment 3 bases; nucleotides outside the gene matches: 17. CDR3 protein: CASSRPGLAGPTPFYEQYF. The DNA for the CDR3 is TGTGCCAGCAGTCGCCCCGGACTAGCGGGACCCACCCCCTTCTACGAGCAGTACTTC.

The chain has TRBV5-5 and TRBJ1-3; D gene ambiguous. CDR1 and CDR2 from the germline V gene are SGHKS and YYEKEE (reference sequence). This CDR3 is built from 16 residues. Trimming took 0 bases from V and 0 from J, leaving 10 bases between them. The CDR3 is CASSLGSTISGNTIYF. The CDR3 DNA follows: TGTGCCAGCAGCTTGGGGAGCACGATCTCTGGAAACACCATATATTTT.

The rearrangement joins TRBV2 to TRBJ1-3; D is unclear. With 1 base removed from V and 4 bases from J, the gap between germline ends came to 11 bases. The CDR3 consists of 15 residues. Germline V gene sequence: CDR1 SNHLY, CDR2 FYNNEI. CDR3 protein: CASSEGDFVGNTIYF. DNA for the CDR3: TGTGCCAGCAGTGAAGGAGACTTCGTCGGAAACACCATATATTTT.

CDR3 region: CASRLLADSYNEQFF. In nucleotides, the CDR3 is TGTGCAAGTCGCTTGCTAGCGGACTCCTACAATGAGCAGTTCTTC. The chain has TRBV12-2 and TRBJ2-1; no DNA check was done on the table's D call, TRBD2. TRBV12-2 is classified as a pseudogene. The CDR3 covers 15 residues.

This sequence joins TRBV28 and TRBJ2-2, with a possible D match to TRBD1 (5 bases). Trimming cost V 3 bases and J 8 bases, with 10 bases left between them. CDR1 is MDHEN and CDR2 is SYDVKM in the germline V gene. This CDR3 is built from 13 residues. The CDR3 region has the DNA TGTGCCAGCAGTTTGGTGAGGACAGGGGAGCTGTTTTTT. This encodes CASSLVRTGELFF.

This clone came up a few times. The rearrangement links TRBV21-1 to TRBJ1-5. TRBV21-1 is a recognized pseudogene. The CDR3 loop spans 15 amino acids. The CDR3 loop is CASSKDLSGTQPQHF. The CDR3 DNA reads TGTGCCAGCAGCAAAGATTTGTCGGGGACTCAGCCCCAGCATTTT.

This clone has a count of ten or more. The chain employs TRBV11-2 and TRBJ1-1, with D maybe TRBD1 (6 bases). This CDR3 is 16 amino acids long. The germline gives CDR1 SGHAT, CDR2 FQNNGV. The ends were cut back, 5 bases at V and 1 base at J, with 17 bases in the middle. The CDR3 is CASSPYRESPNTEAFF. CDR3 in DNA: TGTGCCAGCAGCCCCTACAGGGAGTCCCCGAACACTGAAGCTTTCTTT. Using reference TRBV11-2 and TRBJ1-1 for the parts outside the CDR3, the full variable domain is EAGVAQSPRYKIIEKRQSVAFWCNPISGHATLYWYQQILGQGPKLLIQFQNNGVVDDSQLPKDRFSAERLKGVDSTLKIQPAKLEDSAVYLCASSPYRESPNTEAFFGQGTRLTVV.